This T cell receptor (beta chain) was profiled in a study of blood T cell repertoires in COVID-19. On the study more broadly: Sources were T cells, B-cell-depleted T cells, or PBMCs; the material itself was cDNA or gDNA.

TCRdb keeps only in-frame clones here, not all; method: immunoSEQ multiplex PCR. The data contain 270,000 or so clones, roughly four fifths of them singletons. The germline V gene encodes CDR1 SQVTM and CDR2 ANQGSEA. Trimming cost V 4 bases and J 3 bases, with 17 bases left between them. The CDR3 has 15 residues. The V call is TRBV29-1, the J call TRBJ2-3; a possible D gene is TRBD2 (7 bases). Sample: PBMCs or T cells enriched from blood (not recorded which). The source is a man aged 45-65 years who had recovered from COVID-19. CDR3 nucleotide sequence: TGCAGCGTTGTGGGAGGGCTAGGGGGAACAGATACGCAGTATTTT. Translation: CSVVGGLGGTDTQYF.